These T cell receptor beta chains were read from a single sample in a study of shared clonotypes between healthy human individuals. The method was immunoSEQ multiplex PCR; TCRdb's version includes in-frame clones alone and lacks a portion of them. The table has about 2 million clones, about 95% seen once. The specimen was naive CD8+ T cells sorted from blood. These receptor sequences come from a young man in good health. CDR3s include the opening cysteine and the closing phenylalanine or tryptophan. D genes are given only for firm matches. Size is stated for part of the rows, as once, few or many counts, or as a class when the clone is expanded.

d_call	v_call	clone_size	j_call	cdr3_nt	cdr3_aa
-	TRBV7-9	-	TRBJ2-1	TGTGCCATCCTGGCGGGGTATGAGCAGTTCTTC	CAILAGYEQFF
TRBD2	TRBV7-2	-	TRBJ2-5	TGTGCCAGCAGCCAGGGGACTAGCGGGGGGGCCGTTTGGGAGACCCAGTACTTC	CASSQGTSGGAVWETQYF
TRBD1	TRBV4-1	-	TRBJ2-1	TGCGCCAGCAGCCTGACTACGGACAGGGATCTACACAATGAGCAGTTCTTC	CASSLTTDRDLHNEQFF
TRBD1	TRBV2	-	TRBJ2-2	TGTGCCAGCAATGAAGGGGACAGGCCTTCGAGGGGGGAGCTGTTTTTT	CASNEGDRPSRGELFF
TRBD1	TRBV2	-	TRBJ2-7	TGTGCCAGCAGTGACCCGGACAGGGCCATTTCCTACGAGCAGTACTTC	CASSDPDRAISYEQYF
-	TRBV4-3	-	TRBJ1-1	TGCGCCAGCAGCCAAGCAGTTTCAGGGAACACTGAAGCTTTCTTT	CASSQAVSGNTEAFF
-	TRBV9	-	TRBJ1-1	TGTGCCAGCAGCCCCCTGGCTGGCAGGCCGTCGCCTGAAGCTTTCTTT	CASSPLAGRPSPEAFF
TRBD2	TRBV10-1	-	TRBJ2-2	TGCGCCAGCAGTGAGTCGACTAGCGGGAGGATTCCCGGGGAGCTGTTTTTT	CASSESTSGRIPGELFF
-	TRBV7-6	-	TRBJ1-6	TGTGCCAGCAGCTTAGAACTGTCGAATTCACCCCTCCACTTT	CASSLELSNSPLHF
-	TRBV7-9	-	TRBJ1-1	TGTGCCAGCAGCTTAGTAGGGGTGAACACTGAAGCTTTCTTT	CASSLVGVNTEAFF
TRBD1	TRBV10-3	-	TRBJ1-3	TGTGCCATCAGTGAGTCACAGGGGGCGCGGGCGAACACCATATATTTT	CAISESQGARANTIYF
-	TRBV5-4	few	TRBJ1-6	TGTGCCAGCAGCTTGTCCCCAGACGGTTCACCCCTCCACTTT	CASSLSPDGSPLHF
-	TRBV30	-	TRBJ2-7	TGTGCCTGGAGTGTATTGGCAGAGCAGTACTTC	CAWSVLAEQYF
-	TRBV4-1	-	TRBJ2-7	TGCGCCAGCAGCCAAGATTTGGGGGAGAGCTCCTACGAGCAGTACTTC	CASSQDLGESSYEQYF
TRBD1	TRBV5-5	-	TRBJ1-2	TGTGCCAGCAGTTTTACAGGGGGCTATGGCTACACCTTC	CASSFTGGYGYTF
-	TRBV28	-	TRBJ2-3	TGTGCCAGCAGTTCCTTCGAGCGGACTAAAGGCACGCAGTATTTT	CASSSFERTKGTQYF
-	TRBV29-1	-	TRBJ2-2	TGCAGCTCTCGGGACACCATGACCGGGGAGCTGTTTTTT	CSSRDTMTGELFF
-	TRBV5-1	-	TRBJ2-7	TGCGCCAGCAGCTTGACTAGCTCCTACGAGCAGTACTTC	CASSLTSSYEQYF
-	TRBV4-1	-	TRBJ1-6	TGCGCCAGCAGCCAAGCTGCCTGGGGCTATAATTCACCCCTCCACTTT	CASSQAAWGYNSPLHF
-	TRBV6-5	-	TRBJ1-5	TGTGCCAGCAGTTACTCGTGGGGGGAAAGCAATCAGCCCCAGCATTTT	CASSYSWGESNQPQHF
-	TRBV29-1	-	TRBJ1-2	TGCAGCGTTGGAGCGGACGTAGGAGGCTACACCTTC	CSVGADVGGYTF
TRBD1	TRBV7-6	-	TRBJ2-7	TGTGCCAGCAGCTTAGGACTGGACAGGTACGAGCAGTACTTC	CASSLGLDRYEQYF
TRBD2	TRBV7-8	-	TRBJ2-7	TGTGCCAGCAGTTGGGGGGGGAGTAACGAGCAGTACTTC	CASSWGGSNEQYF
TRBD1	TRBV27	-	TRBJ2-2	TGTGCCAGCAGTTTACTATTGGGGACAGGGAGCACCGGGGAGCTGTTTTTT	CASSLLLGTGSTGELFF
TRBD2	TRBV28	-	TRBJ2-3	TGTGCCAGCAGTTTCGTCGAACTAGCGGGGGGCCCTCGAGATACGCAGTATTTT	CASSFVELAGGPRDTQYF
TRBD1	TRBV27	-	TRBJ2-1	TGTGCCAGCAGTATGATCACCGGGACAGGGCCCTACAATGAGCAGTTCTTC	CASSMITGTGPYNEQFF
-	TRBV10-3	-	TRBJ2-7	TGTGCCATCAGTGACCCAGGGGAAACCTACGAGCAGTACTTC	CAISDPGETYEQYF
-	TRBV7-9	-	TRBJ2-7	TGTGCCAGCAGCTTAGCACAAACCTACGAGCAGTACTTC	CASSLAQTYEQYF
TRBD2	TRBV5-4	-	TRBJ2-3	TGTGCCAGCAGCCCCAGAGCGGGGGGGCACACAGATACGCAGTATTTT	CASSPRAGGHTDTQYF
-	TRBV5-6	-	TRBJ1-1	TGTGCCAGCAGCTTGGCCCAAAAGGGGCAGGGGAGGACTGAAGCTTTCTTT	CASSLAQKGQGRTEAFF
-	TRBV19	-	TRBJ2-7	TGTGCCAGTAGCTCCGCGCCGGCCGAGCAGTACTTC	CASSSAPAEQYF
TRBD1	TRBV9	-	TRBJ2-2	TGTGCCAGCAGCCCAGTAGGGACAGGGCTAACCGGGGAGCTGTTTTTT	CASSPVGTGLTGELFF